Here is one TCR beta chain with its context. Its specificity is not known. PCR used 60 Vbeta primers and 13 Jbeta primers. Original data processing: Counted up in a later analysis, unique TCR beta chains came to roughly 80 million, with around 10 million shared. Libraries were prepared by immunoSEQ multiplex PCR; TCRdb keeps only in-frame clonotypes and omits some of them. That table furnishes V, J and clone size, whereas the DNA furnished D and trimming. The sample has approximately 140,000 clones, approximately 82% seen once. These data originate in a study of cytomegalovirus exposure and HLA in healthy donors. Study-wide points: DRB1 had the most TCR associations and HLA-C the fewest, a later analysis found, with rates varying by HLA locus. Presence/absence analysis assumed near-uniform sequencing depth across donors. Later work associated fewer than 20,000 TCR beta sequences with HLA alleles at 0.05 false discovery rate.

The germline CDR1 and CDR2 sequences are SGHTS and YDEGEE. Trimming removed 4 bases from V and 3 bases from J; junction bases left unmatched: 10. The CDR3 runs 16 residues. The sequence derives from a boy between 2 and 10 years old in good health and CMV-seronegative. The sequencing sample was made of PBMCs. The V call is TRBV5-8, the J call TRBJ1-1; 9 bases agree with TRBD1. The CDR3 sequence: CASSNPHRGRDTEAFF. The CDR3 coding sequence is TGTGCCAGCAGCAACCCCCACAGGGGGCGGGACACTGAAGCTTTCTTT.